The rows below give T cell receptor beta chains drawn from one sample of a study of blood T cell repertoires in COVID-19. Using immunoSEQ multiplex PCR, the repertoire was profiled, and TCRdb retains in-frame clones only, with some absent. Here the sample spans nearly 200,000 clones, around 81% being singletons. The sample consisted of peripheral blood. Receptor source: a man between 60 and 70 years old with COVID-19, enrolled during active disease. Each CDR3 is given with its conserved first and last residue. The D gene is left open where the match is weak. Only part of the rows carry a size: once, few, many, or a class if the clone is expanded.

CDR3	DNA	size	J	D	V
CASSIPGQGTGNTIYF	TGTGCCAGTAGTATACCGGGACAGGGGACTGGAAACACCATATATTTT	.	TRBJ1-3	TRBD1	TRBV19
CASSQSGPFTDSYGYTF	TGCGCCAGCAGTCAATCGGGGCCCTTCACCGATTCCTATGGCTACACCTTC	.	TRBJ1-2	.	TRBV23-1
CASSLGGQGIGNTEAFF	TGTGCCAGCAGCTTGGGGGGACAGGGGATAGGGAACACTGAAGCTTTCTTT	.	TRBJ1-1	TRBD1	TRBV5-4
CASSLNALSTGELFF	TGCGCCAGCAGCTTGAACGCTTTGAGCACCGGGGAGCTGTTTTTT	.	TRBJ2-2	.	TRBV5-1
CAISEGDYGYTF	TGTGCCATCAGTGAAGGGGACTATGGCTACACCTTC	.	TRBJ1-2	.	TRBV10-3
CASSQIGIGEAFF	TGTGCCAGCAGCCAAATTGGTATCGGTGAAGCTTTCTTT	.	TRBJ1-1	.	TRBV14
CASSSIHLQETQYF	TGTGCCAGCAGTTCTATTCATCTCCAAGAGACCCAGTACTTC	.	TRBJ2-5	.	TRBV27
CATADRGPGNTIYF	TGTGCCACCGCTGACAGGGGACCTGGAAACACCATATATTTT	.	TRBJ1-3	TRBD1	TRBV19
CTSSQEIDRVTGELFF	TGCACCAGCAGCCAAGAAATAGATCGGGTCACCGGGGAGCTGTTTTTT	.	TRBJ2-2	.	TRBV1
CASYDRDRGNTGELFF	TGTGCCAGCTACGACCGGGACAGGGGCAACACCGGGGAGCTGTTTTTT	.	TRBJ2-2	TRBD1	TRBV7-8
CAISEGQVYGYTF	TGTGCCATCAGTGAGGGACAGGTCTATGGCTACACCTTC	.	TRBJ1-2	TRBD1	TRBV10-3
CASRPDAGTEAFF	TGTGCCAGCAGACCGGACGCGGGCACTGAAGCTTTCTTT	once	TRBJ1-1	.	TRBV5-4
CASSGQKEQYF	TGCGCCAGCAGCGGACAGAAGGAGCAGTACTTC	few	TRBJ2-7	.	TRBV5-1
CAWSDPSESSYNSPLHF	TGTGCCTGGAGTGATCCGAGTGAGAGCTCCTATAATTCACCCCTCCACTTT	.	TRBJ1-6	.	TRBV30
CASSEAQGPYGYTF	TGTGCCAGCAGTGAAGCACAGGGACCCTATGGCTACACCTTC	.	TRBJ1-2	.	TRBV2
CASSLDRGGNTIYF	TGTGCCAGCAGCTTAGACCGGGGTGGAAACACCATATATTTT	.	TRBJ1-3	.	TRBV7-2
CASSLMGGQGIYGYTF	TGTGCCAGCAGCTTGATGGGTGGGCAGGGTATCTATGGCTACACCTTC	.	TRBJ1-2	.	TRBV7-2
CASSPWGGRDGYTF	TGTGCCAGCAGCCCCTGGGGAGGCAGGGATGGCTACACCTTC	.	TRBJ1-2	.	TRBV11-2
CASSGGGLAGIKNTGELFF	TGTGCCAGCAGTGGTGGTGGCCTAGCGGGAATCAAGAACACCGGGGAGCTGTTTTTT	.	TRBJ2-2	TRBD2	TRBV27
CASSLSSGSPSYEQYF	TGCGCCAGCAGCTTGTCGTCAGGGTCCCCCTCCTACGAGCAGTACTTC	.	TRBJ2-7	.	TRBV5-1
CASSLQGSSGNTIYF	TGTGCCAGCAGTCTACAGGGTTCCTCTGGAAACACCATATATTTT	.	TRBJ1-3	.	TRBV7-9
CASSAHIRGTGNTIYF	TGTGCCAGCAGCGCTCACATCCGGGGAACTGGAAACACCATATATTTT	.	TRBJ1-3	.	TRBV11-2
CASSPEYQETQYF	TGTGCCAGCTCACCTGAGTACCAAGAGACCCAGTACTTC	.	TRBJ2-5	.	TRBV18